This TCR beta chain emerged from a study of OX40 agonist ivuxolimab in advanced cancers. At the level of the study: The treatment was a fully human IgG2 OX40 agonist, ivuxolimab. Therapy given before enrollment (anti-PD-1, anti-PD-L1 or anti-CTLA-4) was allowed, and 30% to 50% had some. Three patients, one with hepatocellular carcinoma and two with cutaneous melanoma, responded partially.

Study-level points and caveats: Both CD4+ and CD8+ T cell populations in blood had undergone clonal expansion by week 6 at 0.1 to 3.0 mg/kg.

TCRdb's table, derived via immunoSEQ multiplex PCR, lists solely in-frame clones and lacks some. The data hold 50,000 to 65,000 clones, with about four fifths observed a single time. CDR1 and CDR2 (germline): ENHRY, SYGVKD. The ends were cut back, 2 bases at V and 10 bases at J, with 9 bases in the middle. The CDR3 contains 13 residues. This clone was observed a handful of times. Antigen unknown. The chain combines TRBV10-3 with TRBJ1-6; possible D gene TRBD1, 5 bases. The material sequenced was CD4+ or CD8+ T cells sorted from blood, taken in a trial of the OX40 agonist ivuxolimab. The receptor was derived from an adult with an advanced solid tumor such as melanoma, head and neck, liver or kidney cancer. The CDR3 DNA is TGTGCCATCAGTGAGGTCGAGGGGTCACCCCTCCACTTT. It translates to CAISEVEGSPLHF.